The clone carrying this TCR beta chain was observed many times. These data are taken from a study of blood T cells in healthy people across ages. It was with a sample-barcoded 5' primer and a J-beta primer mix that a second PCR of about 7 to 12 cycles was run. TCRdb independently ran MiXCR on the 5' RACE reads; one entry per CDR3 protein. Here the sample spans approximately 810,000 distinct CDR3 sequences, under 30% being singletons. This clonotype originated in an elderly woman in good health. Source material: blood.

The CDR3 region has the DNA TGTGCCAGCAGACCGACTAGCGGGGGTTCCGGTACGCAGTATTTT. It encodes CASRPTSGGSGTQYF. This sequence joins TRBV7-9 and TRBJ2-3; 12 nucleotides agree with TRBD2. This CDR3 has 15 residues. With 6 bases clipped from V and 8 bases from J, the junction kept 9 bases outside the gene matches. Germline V gene data show CDR1 as SEHNR and CDR2 as FQNEAQ (reference sequence).